This T cell receptor (beta chain) was recorded in a study of T cells in Graves' hyperthyroidism and ophthalmopathy (dated by TCRdb to the late 2010s). Regarding the research as a whole: Peripheral blood was sampled at the time of initial diagnosis, prior to any treatment. An independent validation cohort of about 20 hyperthyroidism patients and approximately 15 patients who later progressed to ophthalmopathy tested prospective prediction of ophthalmopathy. In addition, the study compared T-cell repertoires in thyroid tissue and in blood from about 6 Graves' hyperthyroidism patients. Following sampling, methimazole starting at 30 mg daily was given to hyperthyroidism patients, and high-dose intravenous methylprednisolone was given to ophthalmopathy patients. For training and testing, the 100 or so patients in the discovery cohort were randomly divided in a 7:3 ratio. According to the paper, TCR Vbeta CDR3 sequencing was carried out on some 140 peripheral blood samples, which came from over 40 ophthalmopathy, under 80 hyperthyroidism and about 17 progressor patients. A discovery cohort of approximately 100 patients, approximately 45 with Graves' ophthalmopathy and under 60 with stable Graves' hyperthyroidism, was used to find distinguishing TCR V-J signatures.

Amplification of TCR beta CDR3 regions was carried out from RNA transcripts. A first-round RT-PCR of the TCR CDR3 used the HTBI primer set with the Qiagen OneStep RT-PCR kit. The libraries were constructed in a second round of multiplex PCR and then size-selected and purified. The libraries were sequenced on an Illumina HiSeq2000 using paired-end 100 bp reads. The original pipeline was this. SOAPnuke was used to process the raw data, with reads discarded if the reads contained adapters or uncalled bases, had a mean Phred below 15, or lacked an exact constant-primer or identifier match. High-quality paired reads were merged with COPE v1.2.5, and unique nucleotide sequences were defined as clonotypes. MiTCR v1.1 was used to align clonotypes to the IMGT TRBV, TRBD and TRBJ reference segments. Analysis was restricted to V-J combinations with a frequency above 0.0001, which covered 99.2% of repertoires. A TCS score was defined as the ratio between F50 (clonal expansion) and ExV (chaos), using BLOSUM62-based TCRdist between CDR3 peptides within each V-J. Welch's t-statistics and random forest reduced around 550 V-J features to about 12, which were used in a naive Bayes classifier (R e1071). In TCRdb, the public reads were trimmed at Q25 with fastp and aligned with MiXCR, with productive beta chains retained. When rows share a CDR3 protein, they turn into one entry using the most common DNA and genes. TCRdb assigned the V and J calls; the authors' analysis was not used. The sample includes about 640,000 distinct CDR3 sequences, with 20% to 25% observed a single time. The ten largest make up 30% to 40% of the sample.

In the ophthalmopathy patients, disease was moderately to severely active, with a Clinical Activity Score of 3 or more, a NOSPECS grade of 4 or more, and a duration of less than 3 months. The study excluded patients with uncontrolled infections, other autoimmune diseases, pregnancy or lactation. Diagnoses were established on the basis of clinical symptoms, serum thyroxine and TRAb, thyroid ultrasound, and orbital computed tomography. Ficoll-Paque density gradient centrifugation was used to isolate PBMCs from around 10 ml of fresh peripheral blood. Total RNA was extracted with Trizol reagent, and quality was checked on an Agilent 2100 Bioanalyzer. Findings and caveats that apply to the study as a whole: In validation, the model predicted progression to ophthalmopathy with 55% to 71% sensitivity and approximately 72% specificity, a median of about 6.7 months before onset. Most expanded thyroid clonotypes (frequency above 0.001) were also found in blood, which suggests that blood repertoires may mirror thyroid immune responses. Ophthalmopathy was separated from stable hyperthyroidism by a 13 V-J signature model, with approximately 85% sensitivity and roughly 84% specificity obtained in cross-validation and 80%/75% obtained in testing. Sample size was not statistically predetermined, and blinding of investigators to group allocation was not performed.

In regard to this clonotype: No antigen is known for it. No quality values exist for individual bases; no much larger clone is one base distant.

This TCR was sampled from a man younger than 45 with Graves' ophthalmopathy. Sequences were obtained from blood.

The base sequence is TGCAGTGCTAGAGATACCCTAGCGGGAGGGCAAGAGCAGTACTTC. This gives the protein CSARDTLAGGQEQYF. The chain links TRBV20-1 with TRBJ2-7, and 12 junctional nucleotides match TRBD2. Clipping removes 0 bases from V and 7 bases from J, with 7 as the unmatched junction base count. From the cysteine up to the phenylalanine, the CDR3 has a length of 15 residues. Only CDR3 DNA remains: 45 bases, in frame from the first base. Taken from the germline V gene (reference sequence), the CDR1 and CDR2 loops are DFQATT and SNEGSKA.